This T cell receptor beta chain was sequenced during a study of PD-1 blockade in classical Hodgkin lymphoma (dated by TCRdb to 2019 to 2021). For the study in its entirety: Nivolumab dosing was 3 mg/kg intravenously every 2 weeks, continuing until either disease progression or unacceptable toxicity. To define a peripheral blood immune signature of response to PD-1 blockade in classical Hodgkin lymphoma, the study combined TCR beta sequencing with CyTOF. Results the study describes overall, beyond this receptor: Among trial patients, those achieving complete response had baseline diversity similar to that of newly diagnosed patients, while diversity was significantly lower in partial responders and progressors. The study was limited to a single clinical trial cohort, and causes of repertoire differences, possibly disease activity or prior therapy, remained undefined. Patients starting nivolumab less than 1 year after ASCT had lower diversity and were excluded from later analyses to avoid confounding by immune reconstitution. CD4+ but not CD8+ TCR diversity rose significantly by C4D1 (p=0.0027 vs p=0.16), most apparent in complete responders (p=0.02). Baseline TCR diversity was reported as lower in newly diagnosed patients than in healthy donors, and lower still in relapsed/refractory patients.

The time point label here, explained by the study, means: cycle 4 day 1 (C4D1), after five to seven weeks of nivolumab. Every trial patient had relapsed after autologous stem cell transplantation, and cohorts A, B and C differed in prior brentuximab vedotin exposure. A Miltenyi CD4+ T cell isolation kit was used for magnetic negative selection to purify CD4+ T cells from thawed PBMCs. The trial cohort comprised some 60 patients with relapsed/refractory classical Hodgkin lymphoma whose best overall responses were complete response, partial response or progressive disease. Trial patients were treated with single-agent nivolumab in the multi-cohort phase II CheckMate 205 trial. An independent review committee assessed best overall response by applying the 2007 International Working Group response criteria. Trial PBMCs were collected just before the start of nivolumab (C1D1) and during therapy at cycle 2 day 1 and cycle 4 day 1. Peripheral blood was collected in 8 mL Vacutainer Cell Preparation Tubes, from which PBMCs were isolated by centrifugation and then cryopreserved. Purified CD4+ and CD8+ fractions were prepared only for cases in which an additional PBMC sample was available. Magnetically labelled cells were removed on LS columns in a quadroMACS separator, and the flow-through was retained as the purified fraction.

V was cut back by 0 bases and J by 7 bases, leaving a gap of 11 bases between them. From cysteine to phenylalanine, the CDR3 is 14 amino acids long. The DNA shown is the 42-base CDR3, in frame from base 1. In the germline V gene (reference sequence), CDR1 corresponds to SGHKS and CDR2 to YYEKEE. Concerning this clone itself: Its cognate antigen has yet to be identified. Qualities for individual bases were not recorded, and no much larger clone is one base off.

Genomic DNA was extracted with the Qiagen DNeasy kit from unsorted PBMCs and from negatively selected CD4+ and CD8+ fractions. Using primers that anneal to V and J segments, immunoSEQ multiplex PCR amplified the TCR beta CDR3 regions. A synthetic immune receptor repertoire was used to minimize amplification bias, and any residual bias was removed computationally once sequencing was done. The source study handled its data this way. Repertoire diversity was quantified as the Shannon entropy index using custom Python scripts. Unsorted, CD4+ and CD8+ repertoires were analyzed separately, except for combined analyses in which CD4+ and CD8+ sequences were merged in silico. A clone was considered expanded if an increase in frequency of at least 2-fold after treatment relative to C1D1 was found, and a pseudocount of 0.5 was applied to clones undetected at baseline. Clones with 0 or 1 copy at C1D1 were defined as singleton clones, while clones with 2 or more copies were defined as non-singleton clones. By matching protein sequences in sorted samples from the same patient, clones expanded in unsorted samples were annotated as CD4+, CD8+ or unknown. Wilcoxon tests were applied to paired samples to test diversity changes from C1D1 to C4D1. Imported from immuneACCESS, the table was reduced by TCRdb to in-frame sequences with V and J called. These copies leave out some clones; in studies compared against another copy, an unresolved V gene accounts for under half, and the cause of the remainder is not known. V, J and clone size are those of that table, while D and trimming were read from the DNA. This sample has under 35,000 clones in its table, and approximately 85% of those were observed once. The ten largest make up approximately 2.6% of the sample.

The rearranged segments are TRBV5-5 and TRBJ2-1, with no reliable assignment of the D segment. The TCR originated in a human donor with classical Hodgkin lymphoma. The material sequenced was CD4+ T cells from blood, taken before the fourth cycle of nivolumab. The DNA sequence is TGTGCCAGCAGCTTGGTCTGGGATTCTAATGAGCAGTTCTTC. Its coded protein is CASSLVWDSNEQFF. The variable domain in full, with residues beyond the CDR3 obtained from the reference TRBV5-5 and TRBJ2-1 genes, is DAGVTQSPTHLIKTRGQQVTLRCSPISGHKSVSWYQQVLGQGPQFIFQYYEKEERGRGNFPDRFSARQFPNYSSELNVNALLLGDSALYLCASSLVWDSNEQFFGPGTRLTVL.